The entry below describes one T cell receptor beta chain. Its antigen is not known. The data derive from a study of T cell responses to AZD1222 COVID-19 vaccine. V was clipped by 4 bases and J by 11 bases, with 11 bases between them. The CDR3 extends over 11 amino acids. Germline assignment: CDR1 SGHVS and CDR2 FNYEAQ. Whole-study findings and limits: Targets within unmutated variant regions were reportedly found for nearly half of spike-specific TCRs. Spike-wide coverage was observed for vaccine-associated CD4 TCRs, with dominant responses at 160-218 and 743-854. Baseline antibody screening turned up just six seropositive AZD1222 recipients.

Only in-frame clones appear in the TCRdb table, and some are missing; sequencing was by immunoSEQ multiplex PCR. The sample includes some 31,000 clones, roughly 92% of them seen just once. This sequence originates from an adult in good health. The chain is built from TRBV7-6 and TRBJ1-1; D not certain. Specimen: peripheral blood, collected on day 0 of AZD1222 vaccination. The CDR3 DNA reads as TGTGCCAGCAGCTCGATTCCCTCCGCTTTCTTT. Its translation is CASSSIPSAFF.